The 6 T cell receptor beta chains presented below share a single source sample, sequenced in a study of T cell responses to AZD1222 COVID-19 vaccine. TCRdb's table, derived via immunoSEQ multiplex PCR, lists solely in-frame clones and lacks some. The table lists roughly 96,000 clones, approximately 87% of them singletons. The source material was peripheral blood, sampled on day 0 of AZD1222 vaccination. Receptor source: an adult in good health.

The chain is built from TRBV7-2 and TRBJ1-5; D is perhaps TRBD1 (5 bases). V was pared by 3 bases and J by 5 bases, with 14 bases between. The germline gives CDR1 SGHTA, CDR2 FQGNSA. The CDR3 loop spans 15 amino acids. The CDR3 is CASSFVAGYDQPQHF. The CDR3 nucleotides read TGTGCCAGCAGCTTTGTTGCAGGGTATGATCAGCCCCAGCATTTT.

This clone was counted between two and nine times. The chain is built from TRBV27 and TRBJ1-6; 9 nucleotides match TRBD1. The V gene's germline CDR1 is MNHEY and CDR2 SMNVEV (reference sequence). V gave up 5 bases and J gave up 9 bases; unmatched junction bases: 5. This CDR3 is built from 14 residues. The CDR3: CASSPDRGSSPLHF. CDR3 DNA sequence: TGTGCCAGCAGTCCTGACAGGGGGAGTTCACCCCTCCACTTT.

The chain recombines TRBV28 with TRBJ2-3, with no clear D. V lost 5 bases and J lost 0, with 6 bases in between. This CDR3 spans 13 amino acids. CDR1 and CDR2 (germline): MDHEN, SYDVKM. The CDR3 loop is CASSVRSTDTQYF. CDR3 in DNA: TGTGCCAGCAGTGTACGAAGCACAGATACGCAGTATTTT.

The chain links TRBV30 to TRBJ2-3, with 7 bases matching TRBD2. V lost 0 bases and J lost 6; bases outside the gene matches: 9. The germline V gene has CDR1 GTSNPN and CDR2 SVGIG (reference sequence). This CDR3 has 15 residues. CDR3 in DNA: TGTGCCTGGAGTGTACGGGGGGTGGTCGGGGATACGCAGTATTTT. Translation: CAWSVRGVVGDTQYF. The full variable domain, with the rest looked up from reference TRBV30 and TRBJ2-3, is SQTIHQWPATLVQPVGSPLSLECTVEGTSNPNLYWYRQAAGRGLQLLFYSVGIGQISSEVPQNLSASRPQDRQFILSSKKLLLSDSGFYLCAWSVRGVVGDTQYFGPGTRLTVL.

This sequence joins TRBV3-1 (or the pseudogene TRBV3-2) and TRBJ2-7; 11 nucleotides match TRBD2. The CDR3 extends over 14 amino acids. V gave up 2 bases and J gave up 4 bases; unmatched junction bases: 1. From germline, CDR1 is LGHDT and CDR2 YNNKEL (reference sequence). The DNA for the CDR3 is TGTGCCAGCAGCCAAAGACTAGCGGGATACGAGCAGTACTTC. Its translation is CASSQRLAGYEQYF.

The chain employs TRBV9 and TRBJ1-6, with D possibly matching TRBD1 (5 bases). This CDR3 comprises 15 residues. Per germline, CDR1 SGDLS and CDR2 YYNGEE. The germline V and J ends were trimmed by 0 bases and 7 bases, with 11 bases remaining between them. CDR3 loop: CASSVALGVNSPLHF. The CDR3 DNA sequence: TGTGCCAGCAGCGTAGCATTAGGGGTGAATTCACCCCTCCACTTT.